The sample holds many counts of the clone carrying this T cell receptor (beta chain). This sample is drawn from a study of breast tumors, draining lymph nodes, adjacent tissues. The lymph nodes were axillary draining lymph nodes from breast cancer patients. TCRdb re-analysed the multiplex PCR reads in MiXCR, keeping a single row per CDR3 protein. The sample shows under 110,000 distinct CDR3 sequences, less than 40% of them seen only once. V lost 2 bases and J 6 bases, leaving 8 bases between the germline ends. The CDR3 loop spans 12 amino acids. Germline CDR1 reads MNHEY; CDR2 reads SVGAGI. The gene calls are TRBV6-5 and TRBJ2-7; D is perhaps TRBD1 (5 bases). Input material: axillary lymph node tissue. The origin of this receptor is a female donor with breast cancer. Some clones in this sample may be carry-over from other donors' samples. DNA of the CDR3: TGTGCCAGCAGTTACCGGCAGGGCGAGCAGTACTTC. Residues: CASSYRQGEQYF.